These 20 T cell receptor beta chains came from one sample sequenced in a study of OX40 agonist ivuxolimab in advanced cancers. Assay: immunoSEQ multiplex PCR; the TCRdb copy retains only in-frame clones and omits some. The sample includes 55,000 or so clones, roughly 90% of them seen just once. Source: CD4+ or CD8+ T cells sorted from blood, taken in a trial of the OX40 agonist ivuxolimab. The origin of the receptors is an adult with an advanced solid tumor such as melanoma, head and neck, liver or kidney cancer.

This clone showed up just a few times. The rearrangement joins TRBV7-9 to TRBJ1-5; D possibly corresponds to TRBD1 (6 bases). Looked up from germline, CDR1 is SEHNR and CDR2 is FQNEAQ (reference sequence). There are 15 residues in the CDR3. V lost 5 bases to trimming and J lost 4 bases, with 15 bases between them. Here the CDR3 DNA reads TGTGCCAGCAGCCCTACTACAGGGACTAATCAGCCCCAGCATTTT. Translated: CASSPTTGTNQPQHF.

V is TRBV2 and J is TRBJ2-7, with D perhaps TRBD1 or TRBD2 (5 bases each). Trimming took off 6 bases at V and 9 bases at J, with 21 bases between the two ends. The CDR3 totals 14 residues. CDR1 is SNHLY and CDR2 is FYNNEI in the germline V gene. As DNA, the CDR3 is TGTGCCAGCAGCGCCGACAGAGGTCAGAGGGGGCAGTACTTC. Its translation: CASSADRGQRGQYF.

The CDR3 sequence: CSVEGQAYEQYF. CDR3 bases: TGCAGCGTTGAAGGACAGGCTTACGAGCAGTACTTC. The chain joins TRBV29-1 to TRBJ2-7, with TRBD1 as a possible D gene (6 bases). V lost 1 base and J 4 bases, leaving 8 bases between the germline ends. The CDR3 runs to 12 residues. The V gene's germline CDR1 is SQVTM and CDR2 ANQGSEA.

The table lists this clone with a few counts. The chain links TRBV14 to TRBJ2-5; D unresolved. From germline, CDR1 is SGHDN and CDR2 FVKESK. The CDR3 contains 16 residues. The ends were cut back, 0 bases at V and 7 bases at J, with 18 bases in the middle. As DNA, the CDR3 is TGTGCCAGCAGCCAAGATAGGAGTTGGGGATATGGGACCCAGTACTTC. It codes for CASSQDRSWGYGTQYF.

The V call is TRBV30, the J call TRBJ2-3; 9 bases match TRBD1. Germline V gene data show CDR1 as GTSNPN and CDR2 as SVGIG (reference sequence). This CDR3 is 15 amino acids long. Trimming took 0 bases from V and 2 from J; bases not matched to a gene: 3. The CDR3 nucleotides are TGTGCCTGGAGTGTTGGGACAGGGACCACAGATACGCAGTATTTT. Residues: CAWSVGTGTTDTQYF.

V is TRBV5-1 and J is TRBJ2-3, with D hard to call. Germline V lookup: CDR1 SGHRS, CDR2 YFSETQ. The V and J ends lost 3 bases and 0 bases respectively, with 14 bases between them. The length of the CDR3 is 16 residues. The DNA of the CDR3 is TGCGCCAGCAGCTCTACCGGCGCCAAAAGCACAGATACGCAGTATTTT. Amino acid sequence: CASSSTGAKSTDTQYF.

The chain recombines TRBV5-1 with TRBJ2-4, with 14 nucleotides matching TRBD2. The trim removed 9 bases at V and 1 base at J, leaving 9 bases unmatched. CDR3 size: 17 residues. The V gene's germline CDR1 is SGHRS and CDR2 YFSETQ. As DNA, the CDR3 is TGCGCCATATACGGACTAGCGGGAGGCGCGGCCAAAAACATTCAGTACTTC. Protein: CAIYGLAGGAAKNIQYF.

This chain uses TRBV5-1 with TRBJ2-1; the D call may be TRBD1 or TRBD2 (5 bases each). V dropped 4 bases and J dropped 4 bases, with 12 bases sitting between them. The CDR3 totals 14 residues. CDR1 and CDR2 from the germline V gene are SGHRS and YFSETQ. CDR3 bases: TGCGCCAGCAGCAGCCCGGGACGGTACAATGAGCAGTTCTTC. This translates into CASSSPGRYNEQFF. The whole variable domain, filled in from reference TRBV5-1 and TRBJ2-1, reads KAGVTQTPRYLIKTRGQQVTLSCSPISGHRSVSWYQQTPGQGLQFLFEYFSETQRNKGNFPGRFSGRQFSNSRSEMNVSTLELGDSALYLCASSSPGRYNEQFFGPGTRLTVL.

This chain connects TRBV20-1 to TRBJ2-5; D call uncertain. The V gene's germline CDR1 is DFQATT and CDR2 SNEGSKA (reference sequence). The V end lost 2 bases, the J end lost 5 bases, and 3 bases lay between the germline ends. CDR3 length: 10 residues. The CDR3 DNA is TGCAGTGCTAGATTGGAGACCCAGTACTTC. Amino acid sequence: CSARLETQYF.

The V call is TRBV11-3, the J call TRBJ1-2, with 7 bases fitting TRBD1. The junction had 3 bases not matched to a gene; V was cut back by 3 bases and J by 5 bases. Germline V gene lookup returns CDR1 SGHNT and CDR2 YENEEA. The CDR3 runs 13 residues. CDR3 coding DNA: TGTGCCAGCAGCTTTGCAGGGGGGTATGGCTACACCTTC. This gives the protein CASSFAGGYGYTF.

This chain links TRBV27 with TRBJ1-1, with 7 bases that match TRBD1. Germline V CDR1 and CDR2: MNHEY, SMNVEV (reference sequence). The V gene end was trimmed by 0 bases and the J gene end by 1 base; junction bases not matched to a gene: 2. The CDR3 length is 15 residues. The CDR3 spells CASSLSDRRNTEAFF. The CDR3 region has the DNA TGTGCCAGCAGTTTATCGGACAGGCGGAACACTGAAGCTTTCTTT.

The chain carries TRBV5-6 and TRBJ2-7, with 9 bases lining up with TRBD1. Germline CDR1 SGHDT, CDR2 YYEEEE. Trimming took 4 bases from V and 2 from J; bases not matched to a gene: 7. The CDR3 consists of 15 residues. The DNA of the CDR3 is TGTGCCAGCAGCCTATTCGACAGGGGGACCTACGAGCAGTACTTC. The encoded protein is CASSLFDRGTYEQYF.

CDR3 loop: CASSQDIFGQGVYEQYF. The CDR3 DNA reads as TGTGCCAGCAGCCAAGATATCTTCGGCCAGGGGGTCTACGAGCAGTACTTC. V usage is TRBV5-4 and J usage is TRBJ2-7; 7 bases match TRBD1. J gave up 3 bases and V 4 bases, and 16 bases lay outside the gene matches. CDR3 length: 17 amino acids. Germline CDR1 reads SGHNT; CDR2 reads YYREEE (reference sequence).

This clone was seen only once. The chain couples TRBV10-2 to TRBJ2-1; D possibly uses TRBD1 or TRBD2 (6 bases each). The CDR3 sequence is 12 residues long. The germline gives CDR1 WSHSY, CDR2 SAAADI. The ends were cut back, 11 bases at V and 4 bases at J, with 12 bases in the middle. Here the CDR3 DNA reads TGCGCCGGAGGGGGAGCTTACAATGAGCAGTTCTTC. Protein: CAGGGAYNEQFF.

The chain is built from TRBV27 and TRBJ2-2; D is unclear. Per the germline V gene, CDR1 is MNHEY and CDR2 is SMNVEV (reference sequence). The CDR3 runs to 14 residues. Deletions cut 4 bases from V and 7 bases from J, with 13 bases between. CDR3 DNA sequence: TGTGCCAGCAGTTCCCGTTTATTGGGCGGGGAGCTGTTTTTT. Protein: CASSSRLLGGELFF.

J is TRBJ1-1 and V is TRBV6-6; a possible D gene is TRBD1 (5 bases). The CDR3 consists of 14 residues. V was cut by 2 bases and J by 6 bases, with 13 bases left in between. CDR1 MNHNY and CDR2 SVGAGI come from the germline V gene (reference sequence). The CDR3 DNA reads TGTGCCAGCAGTTACGGGACGGGGAGGGCTGAAGCTTTCTTT. Amino acids: CASSYGTGRAEAFF.

The chain combines TRBV7-9 with TRBJ2-3, with 9 bases that match TRBD2. The CDR3 runs to 16 residues. CDR1 and CDR2 (germline): SEHNR, FQNEAQ (reference sequence). V shed 5 bases and J 4 bases; nucleotides not matched to a gene: 10. DNA of the CDR3: TGTGCCAGCAGCCCCCCCCCTAGCGGGATTTCAGATACGCAGTATTTT. It is translated as CASSPPPSGISDTQYF.

The CDR3 bases are TGTGCCAGCAGCTTGAGGGACCGGCTGCTCTCTGGGGCCAACGTCCTGACTTTC. Amino acid sequence: CASSLRDRLLSGANVLTF. This rearrangement joins TRBV5-8 to TRBJ2-6; the D call may be TRBD1 or TRBD2 (5 bases each). The CDR3 contains 18 residues. V was cut by 1 base and J by 0 bases, with 14 bases left in between. Germline values: CDR1 SGHTS, CDR2 YDEGEE.

This sequence joins TRBV10-2 and TRBJ2-1; perhaps TRBD1 as D (6 bases). CDR1 is WSHSY, CDR2 SAAADI, per germline. V lost 6 bases to trimming and J lost 8 bases, with 17 bases between them. This CDR3 comprises 14 residues. CDR3 amino acids: CASRDRTLGDEQFF. The CDR3, as DNA: TGCGCCAGCAGAGACAGGACCTTAGGGGATGAGCAGTTCTTC.

This chain links TRBV11-3 with TRBJ2-7, with no clear D. V shed 4 bases and J shed 6 bases, with 10 bases lying between them. The CDR3 is made up of 12 amino acids. The germline CDR1 and CDR2 sequences are SGHNT and YENEEA. The CDR3 region is CASSSTTSEQYF. The DNA of the CDR3 is TGTGCCAGCAGCTCCACAACATCCGAGCAGTACTTC.